This is a list of T cell receptor beta chains from one sample in a study of tumor-infiltrating lymphocytes in primary liver carcinoma. TCRdb passed the multiplex PCR reads through MiXCR, listing each CDR3 protein once. Of 30,000 to 35,000 distinct CDR3 sequences listed, over 60% are singletons. Material: liver tumor tissue from sampling region 5. The receptors were gathered from a man aged 40-50 years with primary liver carcinoma and hepatitis B virus infection. The CDR3 runs from the conserved cysteine through the conserved F or W. D genes are given only for firm matches. Size tells how often a clone was seen (once, few, many) or the class of an expanded clone, and some rows leave it out.

TRBJ1-2,TRBV11-1,NA,TRBD1,CASSFLTGADIGYTF,TGTGCCAGCAGCTTTCTGACAGGGGCGGACATTGGCTACACCTTC
TRBJ1-2,TRBV6-6,once,NA,CANGDTGLVLYGYTF,TGTGCCAACGGTGATACAGGGCTAGTACTCTATGGCTACACCTTC
TRBJ2-1,TRBV29-1,NA,NA,CSARPGGSGHFF,TGCAGCGCCCGCCCAGGGGGGAGTGGGCACTTCTTC
TRBJ1-1,TRBV11-2,NA,NA,CANNQSYTAAFF,TGTGCCAACAACCAGAGCTACACTGCAGCTTTCTTT
TRBJ2-3,TRBV5-6,NA,NA,CASSTGQRPSDTQYF,TGTGCCAGTAGCACGGGACAAAGACCGTCAGATACGCAGTATTTT
TRBJ2-1,TRBV6-5,many,NA,CASRDSYNEQFF,TGTGCCAGCCGGGACTCCTACAATGAGCAGTTCTTC
TRBJ1-1,TRBV6-5,once,NA,CASSIQGVTEASF,TGTGCCAGCAGTATACAGGGCGTGACTGAAGCTTCCTTT
TRBJ2-1,TRBV2,many,TRBD1,CASSRDRAISEQFF,TGTGCCAGCAGCCGGGACAGGGCCATAAGTGAGCAGTTCTTC
TRBJ1-2,TRBV30,NA,NA,CAWSFDGGGDYTF,TGTGCCTGGAGTTTCGATGGGGGCGGAGACTACACCTTC
TRBJ2-1,TRBV12-3/TRBV12-4,few,TRBD2,CVSSLALGLAGGPDANEQFF,TGTGTCAGCAGTTTAGCGCTTGGACTAGCGGGAGGGCCGGATGCAAATGAGCAGTTCTTC
TRBJ2-2,TRBV12-3/TRBV12-4,medium-sized,NA,CASSPRTGELFF,TGTGCCAGCAGTCCGCGGACCGGGGAGCTGTTTTTT
TRBJ2-7,TRBV6-5,NA,TRBD2,CASSLGLAGGSFYKQYF,TGTGCCAGCAGCCTTGGACTAGCGGGAGGTAGCTTCTACAAGCAGTACTTC
TRBJ1-1,TRBV30,NA,NA,CASRLENTGASF,TGTGCCTCGAGATTGGAGAACACTGGAGCTTCCTTT
TRBJ2-2,TRBV6-1,NA,NA,CANSDESGGIGELFF,TGTGCCAACAGTGATGAGTCCGGAGGCATCGGGGAGCTGTTTTTT
TRBJ2-3,TRBV14,NA,NA,CASSQPRLVGGSMTDTQYF,TGTGCCAGCAGCCAGCCGAGACTAGTGGGAGGTAGTATGACAGATACGCAGTATTTT
TRBJ2-4,TRBV5-1,many,NA,CASSLGTLNIQYF,TGCGCCAGCAGCTTGGGGACATTAAACATTCAGTACTTC